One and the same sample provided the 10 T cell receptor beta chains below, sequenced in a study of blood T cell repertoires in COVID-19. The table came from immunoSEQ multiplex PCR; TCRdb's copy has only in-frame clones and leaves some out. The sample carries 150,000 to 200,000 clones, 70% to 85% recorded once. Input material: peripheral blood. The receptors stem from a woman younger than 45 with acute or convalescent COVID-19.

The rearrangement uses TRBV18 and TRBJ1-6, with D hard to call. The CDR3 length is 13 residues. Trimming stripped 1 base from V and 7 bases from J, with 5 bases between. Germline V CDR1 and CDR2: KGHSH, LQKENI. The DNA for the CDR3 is TGTGCCAGCTCACCACTTAGAAATTCACCCCTCCACTTT. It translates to CASSPLRNSPLHF.

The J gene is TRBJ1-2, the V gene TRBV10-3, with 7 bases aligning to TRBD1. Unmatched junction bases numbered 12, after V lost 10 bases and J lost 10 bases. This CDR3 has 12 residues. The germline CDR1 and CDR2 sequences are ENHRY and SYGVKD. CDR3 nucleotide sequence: TGTGCCAGTCAGGGGGGAAGTGAGTCCTACACCTTC. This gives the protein CASQGGSESYTF.

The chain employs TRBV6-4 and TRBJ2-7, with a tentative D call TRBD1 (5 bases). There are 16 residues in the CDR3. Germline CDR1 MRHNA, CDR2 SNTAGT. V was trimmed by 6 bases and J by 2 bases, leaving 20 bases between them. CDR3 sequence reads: CASSQSGMTATYEQYF. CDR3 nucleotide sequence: TGTGCCAGCAGCCAATCCGGAATGACAGCCACCTACGAGCAGTACTTC.

The CDR3, as DNA: TGTGCCAGCAGGAAGCGGAACAATGAGCAGTTCTTC. It is translated as CASRKRNNEQFF. J is TRBJ2-1 and V is TRBV27; a possible D gene is TRBD2 (5 bases). Germline V gene data show CDR1 as MNHEY and CDR2 as SMNVEV (reference sequence). The V gene lost 6 bases and the J gene lost 5 bases, with 8 bases spanning the gap. The CDR3 length is 12 residues.

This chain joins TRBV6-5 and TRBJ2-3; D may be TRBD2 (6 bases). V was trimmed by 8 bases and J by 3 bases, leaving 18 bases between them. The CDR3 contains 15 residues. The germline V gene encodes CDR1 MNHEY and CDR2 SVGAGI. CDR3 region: CASAVEGLGTDTQYF. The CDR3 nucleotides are TGTGCCAGCGCCGTGGAGGGGCTGGGGACAGATACGCAGTATTTT.

This chain's CDR3 is CASSSRTGWAFF. DNA for the CDR3: TGTGCCAGCAGTTCCAGGACAGGGTGGGCTTTCTTT. This chain uses TRBV12-3 or TRBV12-4 with TRBJ1-1, with 8 nucleotides matching TRBD1. Germline trimming cut 4 bases from V and 11 bases from J; bases unmatched to any gene: 6. CDR3 length equals 12 residues.

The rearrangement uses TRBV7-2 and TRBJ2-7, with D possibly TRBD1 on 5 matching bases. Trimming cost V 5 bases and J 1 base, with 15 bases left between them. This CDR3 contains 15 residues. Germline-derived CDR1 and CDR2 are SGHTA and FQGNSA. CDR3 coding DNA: TGTGCCAGCAGCGAACAGGACGCCGCATCCTACGAGCAGTACTTC. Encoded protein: CASSEQDAASYEQYF. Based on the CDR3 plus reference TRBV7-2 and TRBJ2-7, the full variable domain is GAGVSQSPSNKVTEKGKDVELRCDPISGHTALYWYRQSLGQGLEFLIYFQGNSAPDKSGLPSDRFSAERTGGSVSTLTIQRTQQEDSAVYLCASSEQDAASYEQYFGPGTRLTVT.

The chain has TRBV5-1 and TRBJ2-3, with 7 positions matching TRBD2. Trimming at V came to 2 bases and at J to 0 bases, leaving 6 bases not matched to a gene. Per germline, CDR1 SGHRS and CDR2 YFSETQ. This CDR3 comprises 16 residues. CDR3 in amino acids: CASSFGGRTSTDTQYF. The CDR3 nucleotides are TGCGCCAGCAGCTTCGGCGGGAGAACTAGCACAGATACGCAGTATTTT. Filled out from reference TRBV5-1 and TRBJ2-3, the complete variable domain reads KAGVTQTPRYLIKTRGQQVTLSCSPISGHRSVSWYQQTPGQGLQFLFEYFSETQRNKGNFPGRFSGRQFSNSRSEMNVSTLELGDSALYLCASSFGGRTSTDTQYFGPGTRLTVL.

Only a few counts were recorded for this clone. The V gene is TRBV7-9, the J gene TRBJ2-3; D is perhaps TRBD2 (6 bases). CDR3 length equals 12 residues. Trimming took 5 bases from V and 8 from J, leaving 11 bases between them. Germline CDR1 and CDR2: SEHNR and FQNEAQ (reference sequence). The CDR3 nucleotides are TGTGCCAGCAGCCACCGGGAGCGTACGCAGTATTTT. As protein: CASSHRERTQYF.

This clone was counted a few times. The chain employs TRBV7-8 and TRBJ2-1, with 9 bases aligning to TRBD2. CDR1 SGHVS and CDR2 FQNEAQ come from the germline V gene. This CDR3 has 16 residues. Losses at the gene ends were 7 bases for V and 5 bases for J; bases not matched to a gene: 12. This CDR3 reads CASTPSGVSRNNEQFF. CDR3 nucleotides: TGTGCCAGCACCCCTAGCGGGGTTTCTCGGAACAATGAGCAGTTCTTC.